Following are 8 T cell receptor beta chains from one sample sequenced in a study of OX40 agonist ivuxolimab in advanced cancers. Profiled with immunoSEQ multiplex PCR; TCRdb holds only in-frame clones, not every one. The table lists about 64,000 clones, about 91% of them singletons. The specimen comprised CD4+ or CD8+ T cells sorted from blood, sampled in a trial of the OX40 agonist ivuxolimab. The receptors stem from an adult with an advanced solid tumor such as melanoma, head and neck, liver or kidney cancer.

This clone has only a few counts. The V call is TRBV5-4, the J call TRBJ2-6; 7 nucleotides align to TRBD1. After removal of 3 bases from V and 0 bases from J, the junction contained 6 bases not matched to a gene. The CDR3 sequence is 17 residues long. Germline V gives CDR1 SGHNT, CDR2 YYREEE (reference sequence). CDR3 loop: CASSWGQRSSGANVLTF. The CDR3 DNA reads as TGTGCCAGCAGCTGGGGACAGAGGAGCTCTGGGGCCAACGTCCTGACTTTC.

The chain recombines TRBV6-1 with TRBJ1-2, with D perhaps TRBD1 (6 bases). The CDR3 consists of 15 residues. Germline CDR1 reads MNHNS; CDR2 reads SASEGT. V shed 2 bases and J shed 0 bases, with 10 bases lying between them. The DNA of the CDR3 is TGTGCCAGCAGTGAAATGACAGGTCCTAACTATGGCTACACCTTC. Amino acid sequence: CASSEMTGPNYGYTF.

The CDR3 loop reads CASSPRLDSDEQYF. As DNA, the CDR3 is TGTGCCAGCAGCCCCCGGCTGGATTCGGACGAGCAGTACTTC. The V gene is TRBV6-5, the J gene TRBJ2-7, with no clear D. Germline V gives CDR1 MNHEY, CDR2 SVGAGI. The CDR3 covers 14 residues. With 6 bases removed from V and 5 bases from J, the gap between germline ends came to 17 bases.

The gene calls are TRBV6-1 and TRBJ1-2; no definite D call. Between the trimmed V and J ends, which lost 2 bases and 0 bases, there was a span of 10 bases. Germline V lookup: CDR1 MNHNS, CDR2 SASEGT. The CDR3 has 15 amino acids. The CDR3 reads CASSESTVSNYGYTF. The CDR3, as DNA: TGTGCCAGCAGTGAATCTACGGTTTCTAACTATGGCTACACCTTC.

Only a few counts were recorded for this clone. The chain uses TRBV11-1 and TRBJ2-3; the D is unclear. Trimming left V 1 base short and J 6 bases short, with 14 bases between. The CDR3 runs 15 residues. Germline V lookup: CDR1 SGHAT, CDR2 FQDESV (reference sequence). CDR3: CASSLGPGRTDTQYF. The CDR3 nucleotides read TGTGCCAGCAGCTTAGGTCCGGGTCGGACGGATACGCAGTATTTT.

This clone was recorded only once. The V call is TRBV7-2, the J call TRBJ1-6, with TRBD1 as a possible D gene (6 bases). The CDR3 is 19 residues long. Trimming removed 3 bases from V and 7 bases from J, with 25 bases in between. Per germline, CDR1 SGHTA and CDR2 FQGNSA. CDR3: CASSFPTAWGGGGNSPLHF. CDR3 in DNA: TGTGCCAGCAGCTTCCCTACCGCATGGGGAGGGGGAGGGAATTCACCCCTCCACTTT.

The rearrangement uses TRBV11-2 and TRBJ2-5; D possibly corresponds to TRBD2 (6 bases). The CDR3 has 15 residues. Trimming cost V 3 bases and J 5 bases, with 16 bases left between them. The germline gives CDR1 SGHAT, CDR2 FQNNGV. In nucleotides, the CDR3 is TGTGCCAGCAGCTTGTCTTCCAGTGGAGGGGAGACCCAGTACTTC. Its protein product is CASSLSSSGGETQYF.

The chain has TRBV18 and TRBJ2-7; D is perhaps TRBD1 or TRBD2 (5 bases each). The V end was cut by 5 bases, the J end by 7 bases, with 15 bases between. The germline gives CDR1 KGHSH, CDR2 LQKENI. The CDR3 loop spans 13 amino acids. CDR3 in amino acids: CASSKGSSSEQYF. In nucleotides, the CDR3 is TGTGCCAGCTCAAAGGGGAGTTCTAGTGAGCAGTACTTC.